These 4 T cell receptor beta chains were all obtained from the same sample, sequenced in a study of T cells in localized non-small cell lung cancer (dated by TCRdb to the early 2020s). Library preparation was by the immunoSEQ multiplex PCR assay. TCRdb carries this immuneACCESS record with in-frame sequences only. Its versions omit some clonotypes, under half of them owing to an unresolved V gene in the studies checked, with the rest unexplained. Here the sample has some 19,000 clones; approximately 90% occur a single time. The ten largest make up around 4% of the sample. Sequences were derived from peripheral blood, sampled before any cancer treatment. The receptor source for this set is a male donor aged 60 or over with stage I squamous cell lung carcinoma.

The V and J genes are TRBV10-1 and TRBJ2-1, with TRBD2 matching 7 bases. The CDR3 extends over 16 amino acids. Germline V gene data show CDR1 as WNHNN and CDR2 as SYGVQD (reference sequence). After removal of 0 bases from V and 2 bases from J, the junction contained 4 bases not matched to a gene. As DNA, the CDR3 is TGCGCCAGCAGTGAGTCTCCTAGCGGTGCCTACAATGAGCAGTTCTTC. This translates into CASSESPSGAYNEQFF.

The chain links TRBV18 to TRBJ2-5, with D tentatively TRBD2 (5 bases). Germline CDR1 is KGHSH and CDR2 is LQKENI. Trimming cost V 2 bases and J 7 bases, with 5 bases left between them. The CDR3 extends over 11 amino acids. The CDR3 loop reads CASSPEGTQYF. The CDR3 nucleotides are TGTGCCAGCTCACCAGAGGGGACCCAGTACTTC.

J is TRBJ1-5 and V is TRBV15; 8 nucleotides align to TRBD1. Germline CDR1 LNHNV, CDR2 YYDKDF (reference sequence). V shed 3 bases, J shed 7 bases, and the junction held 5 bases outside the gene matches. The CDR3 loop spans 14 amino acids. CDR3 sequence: CATSRDRADQPQHF. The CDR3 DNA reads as TGTGCCACCAGCAGGGACAGGGCTGACCAGCCCCAGCATTTT.

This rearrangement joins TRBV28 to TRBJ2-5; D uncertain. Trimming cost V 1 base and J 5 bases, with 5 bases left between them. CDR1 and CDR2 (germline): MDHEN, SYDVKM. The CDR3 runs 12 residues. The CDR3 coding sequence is TGTGCCAGCAGTTTATTGCGGGAGACCCAGTACTTC. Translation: CASSLLRETQYF.